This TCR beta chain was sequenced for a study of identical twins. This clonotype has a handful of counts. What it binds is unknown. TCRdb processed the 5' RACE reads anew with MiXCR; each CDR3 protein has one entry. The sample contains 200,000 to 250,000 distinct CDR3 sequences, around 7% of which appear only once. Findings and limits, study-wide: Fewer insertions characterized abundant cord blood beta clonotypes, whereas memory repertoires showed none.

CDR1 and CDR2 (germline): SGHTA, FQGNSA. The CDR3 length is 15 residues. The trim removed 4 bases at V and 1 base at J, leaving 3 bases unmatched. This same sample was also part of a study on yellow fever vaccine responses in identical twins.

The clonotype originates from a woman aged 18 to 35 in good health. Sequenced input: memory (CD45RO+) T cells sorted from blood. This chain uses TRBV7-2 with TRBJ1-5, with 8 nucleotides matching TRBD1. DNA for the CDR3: TGTGCCAGCAGCTCCAGGACAGGGAGCAATCAGCCCCAGCATTTT. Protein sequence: CASSSRTGSNQPQHF.